This TCR beta chain derives from a study of cytomegalovirus exposure and HLA in healthy donors. Turning to the study itself: Assignment to the Caucasian-associated ancestry cluster applied to around 80% of the approximately 380 genotyped donors. General study findings and limits: A later analysis showed that HLA-associated TCR beta chains had undergone more clonal expansion than equally common others.

As for this clone: Its antigen is currently unknown.

PCR used 60 Vbeta primers and 13 Jbeta primers. Repertoires were generated with immunoSEQ multiplex PCR, while TCRdb's copy carries only in-frame clones and drops some. This repertoire includes 150,000 or so clones. The CDR3 has 17 residues. Trimming removed 10 bases from V and 0 bases from J; junction bases left unmatched: 14. Germline loops: CDR1 ENHRY, CDR2 SYGVKD. This sequence was found in a woman between 45 and 65 years old in good health and CMV-seronegative. The specimen was PBMCs. The J gene is TRBJ2-7, the V gene TRBV10-3; 11 nucleotides align to TRBD1. Written as DNA, the CDR3 is TGTGCCAATAGTACCGGGACAGGGGGACGTAGCTCCTACGAGCAGTACTTC. It codes for CANSTGTGGRSSYEQYF.